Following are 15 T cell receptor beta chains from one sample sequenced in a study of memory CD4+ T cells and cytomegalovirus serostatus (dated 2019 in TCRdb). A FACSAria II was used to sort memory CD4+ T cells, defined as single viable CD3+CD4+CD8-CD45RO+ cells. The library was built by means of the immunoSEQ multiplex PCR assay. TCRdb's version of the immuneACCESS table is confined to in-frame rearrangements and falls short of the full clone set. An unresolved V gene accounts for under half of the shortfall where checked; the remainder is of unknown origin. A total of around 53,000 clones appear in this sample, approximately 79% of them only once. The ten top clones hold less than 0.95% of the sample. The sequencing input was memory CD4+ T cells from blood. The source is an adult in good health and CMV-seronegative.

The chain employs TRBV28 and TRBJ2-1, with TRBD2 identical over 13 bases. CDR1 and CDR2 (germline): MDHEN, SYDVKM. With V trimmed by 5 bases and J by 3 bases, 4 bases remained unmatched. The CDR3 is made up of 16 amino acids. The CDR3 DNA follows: TGTGCCAGCAGTCGACGGACTAGCGGGGGCTACAATGAGCAGTTCTTC. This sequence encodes CASSRRTSGGYNEQFF.

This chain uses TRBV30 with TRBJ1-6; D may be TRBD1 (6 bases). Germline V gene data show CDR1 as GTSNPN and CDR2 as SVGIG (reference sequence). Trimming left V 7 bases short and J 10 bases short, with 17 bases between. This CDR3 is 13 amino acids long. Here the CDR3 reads CASKGEFGSPLHF. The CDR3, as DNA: TGTGCCTCAAAGGGGGAATTTGGCTCACCCCTCCACTTT.

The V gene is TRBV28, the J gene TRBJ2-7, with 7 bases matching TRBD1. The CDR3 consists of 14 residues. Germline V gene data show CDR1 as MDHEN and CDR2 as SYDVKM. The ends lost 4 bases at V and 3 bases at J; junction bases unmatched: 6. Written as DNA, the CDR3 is TGTGCCAGCAGTTCCGGGACAGCAATCTACGAGCAGTACTTC. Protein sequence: CASSSGTAIYEQYF. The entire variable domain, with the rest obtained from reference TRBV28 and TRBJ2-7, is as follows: DVKVTQSSRYLVKRTGEKVFLECVQDMDHENMFWYRQDPGLGLRLIYFSYDVKMKEKGDIPEGYSVSREKKERFSLILESASTNQTSMYLCASSSGTAIYEQYFGPGTRLTVT.

The CDR3 bases are TGTGCCAGCAGCGCCGGACAGGGGTCCGGAAACACCATATATTTT. Protein: CASSAGQGSGNTIYF. The chain is built from TRBV5-4 and TRBJ1-3; 9 bases fit TRBD1. The CDR3 runs to 15 residues. CDR1 and CDR2 from the germline V gene are SGHNT and YYREEE (reference sequence). J gave up 4 bases and V 4 bases, and 6 bases lay outside the gene matches.

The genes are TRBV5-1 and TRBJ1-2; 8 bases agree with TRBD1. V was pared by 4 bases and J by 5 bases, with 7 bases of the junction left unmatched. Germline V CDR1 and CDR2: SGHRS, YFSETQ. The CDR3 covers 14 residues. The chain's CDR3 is CASSPGQGGYGYTF. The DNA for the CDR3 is TGCGCCAGCAGCCCCGGACAGGGAGGTTATGGCTACACCTTC. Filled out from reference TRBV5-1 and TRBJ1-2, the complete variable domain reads KAGVTQTPRYLIKTRGQQVTLSCSPISGHRSVSWYQQTPGQGLQFLFEYFSETQRNKGNFPGRFSGRQFSNSRSEMNVSTLELGDSALYLCASSPGQGGYGYTFGSGTRLTVV.

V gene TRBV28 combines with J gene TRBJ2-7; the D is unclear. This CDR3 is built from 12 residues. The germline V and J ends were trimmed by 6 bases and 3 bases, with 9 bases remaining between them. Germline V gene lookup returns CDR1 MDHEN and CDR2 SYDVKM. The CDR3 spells CASSPSRYEQYF. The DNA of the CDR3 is TGTGCCAGCAGCCCATCTCGCTACGAGCAGTACTTC.

CDR3 sequence reads: CASSLGPEKQETQYF. CDR3 nucleotide sequence: TGCGCCAGCAGCTTGGGACCAGAGAAGCAAGAGACCCAGTACTTC. This sequence joins TRBV5-1 and TRBJ2-5; no clear D. The CDR3 is 15 amino acids. The germline V gene encodes CDR1 SGHRS and CDR2 YFSETQ. Trimming left V 0 bases short and J 2 bases short, with 11 bases between.

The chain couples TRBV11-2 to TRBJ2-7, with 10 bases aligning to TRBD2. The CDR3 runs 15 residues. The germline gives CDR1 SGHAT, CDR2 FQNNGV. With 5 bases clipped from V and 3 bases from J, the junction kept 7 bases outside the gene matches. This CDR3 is CASSEAGGPFYEQYF. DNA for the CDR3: TGTGCCAGCAGCGAAGCGGGAGGGCCCTTCTACGAGCAGTACTTC.

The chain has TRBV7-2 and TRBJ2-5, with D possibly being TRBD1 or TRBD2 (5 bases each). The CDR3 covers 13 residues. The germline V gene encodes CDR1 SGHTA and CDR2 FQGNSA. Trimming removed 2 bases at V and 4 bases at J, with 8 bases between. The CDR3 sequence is CASSLWGRETQYF. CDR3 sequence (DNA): TGTGCCAGCAGCTTATGGGGACGAGAGACCCAGTACTTC.

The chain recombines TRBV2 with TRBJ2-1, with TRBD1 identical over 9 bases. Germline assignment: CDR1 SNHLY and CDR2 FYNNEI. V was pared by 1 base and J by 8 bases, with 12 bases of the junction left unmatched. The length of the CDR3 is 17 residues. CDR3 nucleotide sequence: TGTGCCAGCAGTGAAGTGACCCCGGGACAGGGTCGCTATGAGCAGTTCTTC. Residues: CASSEVTPGQGRYEQFF. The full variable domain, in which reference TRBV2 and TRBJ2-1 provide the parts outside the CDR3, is EPEVTQTPSHQVTQMGQEVILRCVPISNHLYFYWYRQILGQKVEFLVSFYNNEISEKSEIFDDQFSVERPDGSNFTLKIRSTKLEDSAMYFCASSEVTPGQGRYEQFFGPGTRLTVL.

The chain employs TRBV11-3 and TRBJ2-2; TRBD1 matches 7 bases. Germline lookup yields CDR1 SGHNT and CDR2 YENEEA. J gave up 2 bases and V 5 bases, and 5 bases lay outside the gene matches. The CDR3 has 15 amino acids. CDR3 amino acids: CASSPGGHNTGELFF. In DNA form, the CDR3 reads TGTGCCAGCAGCCCAGGGGGACACAACACCGGGGAGCTGTTTTTT.

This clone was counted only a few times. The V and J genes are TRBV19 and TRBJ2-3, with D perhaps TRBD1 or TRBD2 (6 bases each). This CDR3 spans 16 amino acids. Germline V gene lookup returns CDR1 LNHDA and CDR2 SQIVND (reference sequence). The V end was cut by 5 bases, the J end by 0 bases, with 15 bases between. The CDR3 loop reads CASSGSWGASTDTQYF. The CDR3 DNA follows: TGTGCCAGTAGTGGCTCTTGGGGGGCCAGCACAGATACGCAGTATTTT.

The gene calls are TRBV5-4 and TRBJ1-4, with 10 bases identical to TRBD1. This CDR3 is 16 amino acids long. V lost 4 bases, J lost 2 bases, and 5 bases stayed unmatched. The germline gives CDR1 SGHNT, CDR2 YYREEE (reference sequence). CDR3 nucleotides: TGTGCCAGCAGCATGAGGACAGGGGGGACTAATGAAAAACTGTTTTTT. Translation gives CASSMRTGGTNEKLFF.

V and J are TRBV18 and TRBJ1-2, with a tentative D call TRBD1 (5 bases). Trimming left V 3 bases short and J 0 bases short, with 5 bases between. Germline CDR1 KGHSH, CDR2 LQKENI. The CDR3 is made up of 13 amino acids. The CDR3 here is CASSPGPNYGYTF. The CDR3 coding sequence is TGTGCCAGCTCACCGGGGCCTAACTATGGCTACACCTTC.

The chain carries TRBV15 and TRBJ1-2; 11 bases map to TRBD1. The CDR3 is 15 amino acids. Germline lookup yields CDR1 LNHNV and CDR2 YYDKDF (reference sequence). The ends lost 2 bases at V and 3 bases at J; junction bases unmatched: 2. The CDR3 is CATSRRTGGDYGYTF. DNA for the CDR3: TGTGCCACCAGCAGACGGACAGGGGGCGACTATGGCTACACCTTC. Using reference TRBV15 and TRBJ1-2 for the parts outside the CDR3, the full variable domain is DAMVIQNPRYQVTQFGKPVTLSCSQTLNHNVMYWYQQKSSQAPKLLFHYYDKDFNNEADTPDNFQSRRPNTSFCFLDIRSPGLGDTAMYLCATSRRTGGDYGYTFGSGTRLTVV.